The 32 T cell receptor beta chains in this list originate from one sample, sequenced in a study of Ad26.COV2.S vaccination and SARS-CoV-2 variants. Produced via immunoSEQ multiplex PCR; TCRdb's table is partial and in-frame only. The sample has about 480,000 clones; roughly 87% are singletons. As to treatment: some 20 received Ad26.COV2.S at low or high dose, single or two shots; about five received placebo; per-sample allocation not given. Repertoires come from day 63 after the first vaccine or placebo injection. Here the sequenced sample was peripheral blood, taken in a trial of Ad26.COV2.S vaccine versus placebo. These receptors originate from a person between 18 and 59 years old who received the Ad26.COV2.S COVID-19 vaccine or a placebo.

The chain joins TRBV7-2 to TRBJ2-1, with 13 positions matching TRBD2. Losses at the gene ends were 5 bases for V and 7 bases for J; bases not matched to a gene: 17. Germline CDR1 and CDR2: SGHTA and FQGNSA. This CDR3 has 19 amino acids. The CDR3 DNA reads as TGTGCCAGCAGCCCCATCCTTGGACTAGCGGGAGAGGGGAAAAATGAGCAGTTCTTC. This sequence encodes CASSPILGLAGEGKNEQFF.

CDR3 region: CASSQPRSGTGGGYTF. The CDR3 region has the DNA TGTGCCAGCAGCCAACCGAGATCCGGGACAGGGGGTGGCTACACCTTC. V gene TRBV7-9 combines with J gene TRBJ1-2; TRBD1 aligns across 11 bases. The V and J ends lost 5 bases and 7 bases, in that order; junction bases with no gene match: 12. CDR1 is SEHNR, CDR2 FQNEAQ, per germline (reference sequence). The CDR3 extends over 16 amino acids. The full variable domain, with the rest looked up from reference TRBV7-9 and TRBJ1-2, is DTGVSQNPRHKITKRGQNVTFRCDPISEHNRLYWYRQTLGQGPEFLTYFQNEAQLEKSRLLSDRFSAERPKGSFSTLEIQRTEQGDSAMYLCASSQPRSGTGGGYTFGSGTRLTVV.

This sequence joins TRBV4-1 and TRBJ1-1; D call uncertain. This CDR3 spans 13 amino acids. Trimming removed 1 base from V and 8 bases from J, with 11 bases in between. Germline V gene lookup returns CDR1 MGHRA and CDR2 YSYEKL. The CDR3 loop reads CASSQVESEEAFF. CDR3 bases: TGCGCCAGCAGCCAAGTCGAGTCAGAAGAAGCTTTCTTT.

The chain uses TRBV28 and TRBJ1-5; no reliable D call. V was pared by 5 bases and J by 3 bases, with 11 bases between. The CDR3 has 14 amino acids. Per the germline V gene, CDR1 is MDHEN and CDR2 is SYDVKM. For the CDR3, the DNA is TGTGCCAGCAGTCGAGCTCACTACAATCAGCCCCAGCATTTT. Translated: CASSRAHYNQPQHF.

The CDR3 region is CASSLSPALNEQFF. DNA for the CDR3: TGTGCCAGCAGCTTGTCGCCAGCTCTCAATGAGCAGTTCTTC. This rearrangement joins TRBV7-3 to TRBJ2-1; D is uncertain. The V gene's germline CDR1 is SGHTA and CDR2 FQGTGA. The CDR3 has 14 residues. Trimming took 3 bases from V and 6 from J, leaving 12 bases between them. Combining the CDR3 with reference TRBV7-3 and TRBJ2-1 gives the whole variable domain GAGVSQTPSNKVTEKGKYVELRCDPISGHTALYWYRQSLGQGPEFLIYFQGTGAADDSGLPNDRFFAVRPEGSVSTLKIQRTERGDSAVYLCASSLSPALNEQFFGPGTRLTVL.

The chain links TRBV19 to TRBJ2-5, with a possible D match to TRBD2 (6 bases). V was shortened by 3 bases and J by 5 bases, with 19 bases between the two germline ends. Germline values: CDR1 LNHDA, CDR2 SQIVND (reference sequence). The CDR3 has 16 residues. CDR3 bases: TGTGCCAGTAGTATCTCCCCGGCGGGCCGGGAGGAGACCCAGTACTTC. Translated: CASSISPAGREETQYF. The complete variable domain, with remaining parts taken from reference TRBV19 and TRBJ2-5, reads DGGITQSPKYLFRKEGQNVTLSCEQNLNHDAMYWYRQDPGQGLRLIYYSQIVNDFQKGDIAEGYSVSREKKESFPLTVTSAQKNPTAFYLCASSISPAGREETQYFGPGTRLLVL.

The chain couples TRBV28 to TRBJ1-2; TRBD1 matches 7 bases. V was clipped by 6 bases and J by 4 bases; unmatched bases: 8. CDR3 size: 14 residues. Germline V gene lookup returns CDR1 MDHEN and CDR2 SYDVKM. DNA for the CDR3: TGTGCCAGCAGGCGTTCACAGGGGAGCTATGGCTACACCTTC. Translating it yields CASRRSQGSYGYTF.

CDR3 DNA: TGTGCCTGGGGACTAGCGGGAGTGAATGAGCAGTTCTTC. Translating gives CAWGLAGVNEQFF. This sequence joins TRBV30 and TRBJ2-1; the match to TRBD2 covers 13 bases. The CDR3 consists of 13 residues. Looked up from germline, CDR1 is GTSNPN and CDR2 is SVGIG (reference sequence). V dropped 5 bases and J dropped 7; count of bases not matched to a gene: 2.

This rearrangement joins TRBV7-9 to TRBJ2-7, with D perhaps TRBD2 (5 bases). The CDR3 extends over 14 amino acids. The germline V gene encodes CDR1 SEHNR and CDR2 FQNEAQ (reference sequence). Trimming cost V 1 base and J 3 bases, with 10 bases left between them. The CDR3 region is CASSLDGLDYEQYF. In DNA, the CDR3 is TGTGCCAGCAGCTTAGACGGACTTGACTACGAGCAGTACTTC.

This sequence joins TRBV10-3 and TRBJ2-3, with D possibly being TRBD2 (5 bases). Germline assignment: CDR1 ENHRY and CDR2 SYGVKD. V was cut by 3 bases and J by 0 bases, with 10 bases left in between. CDR3 length equals 15 residues. This CDR3 reads CAISDGGPSTDTQYF. The CDR3 bases are TGTGCCATCAGTGATGGCGGGCCTAGCACAGATACGCAGTATTTT.

This clone occurred many times. The chain is built from TRBV2 and TRBJ2-3; a weak D match, TRBD1 (6 bases). V gave up 7 bases and J gave up 2 bases, with 13 bases separating them. The CDR3 has 14 residues. Germline loops: CDR1 SNHLY, CDR2 FYNNEI. The CDR3 is CASTRDTHTDTQYF. The CDR3 DNA reads as TGTGCCAGCACTCGGGACACTCACACAGATACGCAGTATTTT.

The J gene is TRBJ2-3, the V gene TRBV3-1 (or the pseudogene TRBV3-2); the D gene is possibly TRBD2 (5 bases). V was clipped by 5 bases and J by 1 base, with 13 bases between them. Germline V CDR1 and CDR2: LGHDT, YNNKEL (reference sequence). This CDR3 region has 15 residues. The CDR3 here is CASSVSSPGTDTQYF. The CDR3, as DNA: TGTGCCAGCAGCGTTTCTAGCCCCGGCACAGATACGCAGTATTTT.

The CDR3 DNA sequence: TGTGCCACCAGGACAGGGGTTAGCGGGGAGCTGTTTTTT. Translation: CATRTGVSGELFF. This chain links TRBV4-2 with TRBJ2-2; 9 nucleotides match TRBD1. The junction had 7 bases not matched to a gene; V was cut back by 10 bases and J by 7 bases. Germline V CDR1 and CDR2: LGHNA, YNFKEQ. The CDR3 totals 13 residues.

CDR3 loop: CASSVGQGGSNQPQHF. CDR3 bases: TGTGCCAGCAGCGTAGGGCAGGGGGGTAGCAATCAGCCCCAGCATTTT. The V gene is TRBV9, the J gene TRBJ1-5; 7 nucleotides agree with TRBD1. After removal of 0 bases from V and 0 bases from J, the junction contained 3 bases not matched to a gene. Per the germline V gene, CDR1 is SGDLS and CDR2 is YYNGEE. The CDR3 runs to 16 residues.

The chain couples TRBV5-1 to TRBJ1-1, with 8 bases fitting TRBD1. Germline V CDR1 and CDR2: SGHRS, YFSETQ. The CDR3 contains 14 residues. The ends lost 4 bases at V and 4 bases at J; junction bases unmatched: 6. The CDR3 coding sequence is TGCGCCAGCAGCGGACAGGGAGGAGGCACTGAAGCTTTCTTT. Amino acid sequence: CASSGQGGGTEAFF.

CDR3 sequence (DNA): TGTGCCAGCAGTTACGTGGCGGGACAGGCTAATCAGCCCCAGCATTTT. Encoded protein: CASSYVAGQANQPQHF. J is TRBJ1-5 and V is TRBV6-6, with 8 nucleotides matching TRBD1. The CDR3 has 16 residues. In germline, CDR1 is MNHNY, CDR2 SVGAGI (reference sequence). Trimming cost V 2 bases and J 4 bases; bases outside gene matches: 7.

The rearrangement links TRBV7-2 to TRBJ2-7; D is unclear. The CDR3 has 13 residues. Trimming stripped 6 bases from V and 6 bases from J, with 15 bases between. CDR1 and CDR2 (germline): SGHTA, FQGNSA. CDR3 bases: TGTGCCAGCAGTTCCATCCCAACCTCCGAGCAGTACTTC. Translated: CASSSIPTSEQYF.

The V gene is TRBV3-1 (or the pseudogene TRBV3-2), the J gene TRBJ2-7; 9 bases agree with TRBD2. CDR1 is LGHDT and CDR2 is YNNKEL in the germline V gene (reference sequence). The trim removed 6 bases at V and 5 bases at J, leaving 5 bases unmatched. This CDR3 spans 13 amino acids. DNA of the CDR3: TGTGCCAGCAGGCGTAGCGGGAGTAACGAGCAGTACTTC. Its protein product is CASRRSGSNEQYF.

The chain recombines TRBV10-3 with TRBJ2-3, with 8 bases identical to TRBD1. The germline V gene encodes CDR1 ENHRY and CDR2 SYGVKD. J lost 2 bases, V lost 6 bases, and 7 bases had no gene match. The CDR3 totals 15 residues. Here the CDR3 reads CAISPGTGHTDTQYF. For the CDR3, the DNA is TGTGCCATCAGCCCCGGGACAGGTCACACAGATACGCAGTATTTT.

This sequence joins TRBV15 and TRBJ2-7; 9 positions match TRBD1. This CDR3 region has 14 residues. The V gene end was trimmed by 5 bases and the J gene end by 5 bases; junction bases not matched to a gene: 7. The germline gives CDR1 LNHNV, CDR2 YYDKDF (reference sequence). CDR3 nucleotides: TGTGCCACCAGCCCGGGACAGGGCAAAAACGAGCAGTACTTC. Its translation is CATSPGQGKNEQYF.

The chain has TRBV14 and TRBJ1-2; D remains unclear. Germline loops: CDR1 SGHDN, CDR2 FVKESK. Trimming took off 1 base at V and 5 bases at J, with 11 bases between the two ends. The CDR3 extends over 14 amino acids. CDR3 sequence: CASSQALAGYGYTF. The CDR3 DNA reads TGTGCCAGCAGCCAAGCGTTAGCGGGTTATGGCTACACCTTC.

This clone was detected only once. The chain recombines TRBV7-2 with TRBJ2-1; 7 nucleotides match TRBD2. The V gene end was trimmed by 3 bases and the J gene end by 7 bases; junction bases not matched to a gene: 6. Germline values: CDR1 SGHTA, CDR2 FQGNSA. CDR3 length equals 14 residues. CDR3 protein: CASSFSGAANEQFF. The CDR3 DNA follows: TGTGCCAGCAGCTTCAGCGGGGCGGCGAATGAGCAGTTCTTC.

V usage is TRBV7-2 and J usage is TRBJ2-7, with a weak D call TRBD2 (6 bases). This CDR3 spans 14 amino acids. Per germline, CDR1 SGHTA and CDR2 FQGNSA. Trimming removed 2 bases at V and 4 bases at J, with 12 bases between. CDR3 protein: CASSLSSGPYEQYF. The CDR3 DNA sequence: TGTGCCAGCAGCTTATCCAGCGGGCCTTACGAGCAGTACTTC.

The chain has TRBV7-2 and TRBJ2-5, with D uncertain. The CDR3 consists of 11 residues. CDR1 and CDR2 from the germline V gene are SGHTA and FQGNSA. The V gene lost 10 bases and the J gene lost 7 bases, with 13 bases spanning the gap. The CDR3 DNA follows: TGTGCCACCTCACTCGCGGTGACCCAGTACTTC. It translates to CATSLAVTQYF. The full variable domain, its missing parts supplied by reference TRBV7-2 and TRBJ2-5, is GAGVSQSPSNKVTEKGKDVELRCDPISGHTALYWYRQSLGQGLEFLIYFQGNSAPDKSGLPSDRFSAERTGGSVSTLTIQRTQQEDSAVYLCATSLAVTQYFGPGTRLLVL.

The chain combines TRBV5-4 with TRBJ2-1; D perhaps matches TRBD2 (7 bases). The CDR3 is made up of 16 amino acids. V lost 4 bases, J lost 0 bases, and 14 bases lay in between. Germline V gene lookup returns CDR1 SGHNT and CDR2 YYREEE (reference sequence). CDR3 protein: CASSLGGGSSYNEQFF. For the CDR3, the DNA is TGTGCCAGCAGCCTGGGGGGCGGGAGCTCCTACAATGAGCAGTTCTTC.

The rearrangement links TRBV28 to TRBJ2-3; D is possibly TRBD2 (6 bases). The germline CDR1 and CDR2 sequences are MDHEN and SYDVKM. The CDR3 spans 17 residues. V lost 2 bases to trimming and J lost 8 bases, with 23 bases between them. The CDR3 nucleotides read TGTGCCAGCAGTTTAGAAGTAGGGACTCCCATCCGGGGTACGCAGTATTTT. This encodes CASSLEVGTPIRGTQYF.

The rearrangement links TRBV14 to TRBJ2-7; 9 positions match TRBD2. The V gene's germline CDR1 is SGHDN and CDR2 FVKESK. With V trimmed by 4 bases and J by 5 bases, 6 bases remained unmatched. CDR3 length: 14 amino acids. CDR3 bases: TGTGCCAGCAGCCGTAGCGGGAGTCTTCACGAGCAGTACTTC. Protein sequence: CASSRSGSLHEQYF.

This rearrangement joins TRBV2 to TRBJ2-1, with a possible D match to TRBD2 (6 bases). Between the trimmed V and J ends, which lost 0 bases and 9 bases, there was a span of 12 bases. This CDR3 is built from 14 residues. The germline V gene has CDR1 SNHLY and CDR2 FYNNEI. CDR3 in DNA: TGTGCCAGCAGTGAAGCCCCCGGTAGCGGTGAGCAGTTCTTC. This encodes CASSEAPGSGEQFF.

The chain carries TRBV15 and TRBJ2-1; TRBD2 agrees at 8 bases. Losses at the gene ends were 3 bases for V and 0 bases for J; bases not matched to a gene: 1. The CDR3 loop spans 15 amino acids. The germline V gene encodes CDR1 LNHNV and CDR2 YYDKDF (reference sequence). The CDR3 DNA follows: TGTGCCACCAGCAGCCGGGAGGGCTCCTACAATGAGCAGTTCTTC. This translates into CATSSREGSYNEQFF.

V gene TRBV10-3 combines with J gene TRBJ2-7, with unresolved D. Germline-derived CDR1 and CDR2 are ENHRY and SYGVKD. The CDR3 length is 14 residues. Trimming took 3 bases from V and 0 from J, leaving 9 bases between them. The CDR3 loop reads CAISDSGFSYEQYF. The CDR3 nucleotides read TGTGCCATCAGTGATTCTGGGTTCTCCTACGAGCAGTACTTC.

The J gene is TRBJ1-6, the V gene TRBV7-3; D is unclear. With 4 bases removed from V and 2 bases from J, the gap between germline ends came to 12 bases. Looked up from germline, CDR1 is SGHTA and CDR2 is FQGTGA. The CDR3 totals 16 residues. CDR3 nucleotides: TGTGCCAGCAGCTCCCTGGAGGGTCCCTATAATTCACCCCTCCACTTT. Translated, it gives CASSSLEGPYNSPLHF.

The chain combines TRBV28 with TRBJ1-5; D gene ambiguous. Trimming shortened V by 5 bases and J by 2 bases, and 16 bases separated the two germline ends. The CDR3 is 16 amino acids. Germline CDR1 is MDHEN and CDR2 is SYDVKM. The CDR3 DNA reads TGTGCCAGCAGTCCCCTCCCACGTTCGGGCAATCAGCCCCAGCATTTT. This encodes CASSPLPRSGNQPQHF.